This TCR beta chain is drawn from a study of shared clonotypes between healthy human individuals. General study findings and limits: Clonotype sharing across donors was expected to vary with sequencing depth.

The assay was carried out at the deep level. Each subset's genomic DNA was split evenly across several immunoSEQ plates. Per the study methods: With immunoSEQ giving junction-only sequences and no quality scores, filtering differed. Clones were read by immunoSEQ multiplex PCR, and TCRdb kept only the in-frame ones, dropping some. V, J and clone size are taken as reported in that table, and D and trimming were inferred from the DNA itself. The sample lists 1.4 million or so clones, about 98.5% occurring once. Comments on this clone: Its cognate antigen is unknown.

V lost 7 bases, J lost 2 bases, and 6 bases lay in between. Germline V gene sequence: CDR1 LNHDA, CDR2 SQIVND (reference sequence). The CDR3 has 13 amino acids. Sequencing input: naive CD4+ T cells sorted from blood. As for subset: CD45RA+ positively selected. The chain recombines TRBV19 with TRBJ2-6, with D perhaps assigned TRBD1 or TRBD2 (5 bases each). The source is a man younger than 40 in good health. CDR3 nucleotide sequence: TGTGCCAGTAAGGGACCTGGGGCCAACGTCCTGACTTTC. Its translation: CASKGPGANVLTF.